What follows describes a single TCR beta chain. Its antigen is unidentified. Using its own MiXCR run on the reads, TCRdb lists one record per CDR3 protein. The sample records almost 550,000 distinct CDR3 sequences, 15% to 20% being singletons. The CDR3 has 12 residues. The ends were cut back, 7 bases at V and 0 bases at J, with 7 bases in the middle. Germline V lookup: CDR1 DFQATT, CDR2 SNEGSKA (reference sequence). These data originate in a study of T cell repertoires in cytomegalovirus infection. Study in general: Through public TCR beta signatures, both CMV infection and matching HLA type were indicated. General study points: HLA-C-restricted CMV-specific TCR beta clonotypes were dominant in the ex vivo response.

The gene calls are TRBV20-1 and TRBJ1-3; D is unclear. The sequencing input was CD8+ T cells from PBMCs. This TCR was sampled from a human donor in good health (CMV status not recorded). Some clones in this sample may be carry-over from other donors' samples. The CDR3 here is CSGLYSGNTIYF. CDR3 sequence (DNA): TGCAGTGGACTTTACTCTGGAAACACCATATATTTT.